The present TCR beta chain was sequenced within a study of blood T cell repertoires in COVID-19 (dated by TCRdb to 2020 to 2022). Context from the whole study: Samples covering the acute and convalescent phases of COVID-19 were provided by collaborators in the United States, Italy and Spain. The dataset comprised deeply sampled blood TCRbeta repertoires from subjects exposed to, actively infected with, or recovered from COVID-19. Sample metadata almost always included a de-identified subject ID, COVID-19 status, age in years and sex. The repertoires were made available in a free public database intended to serve as a resource for research on the immune response to SARS-CoV-2. The material from the prospective study consisted of cDNA or gDNA derived from T cells, B-cell-depleted T cells, or PBMCs. Where available, HLA class I and class II types were obtained from metadata supplied by the sample provider rather than from assay-based typing. Samples came from the ongoing ImmuneRACE study (first 160 participants) plus 1,254 subjects from 6 global collaborators. Broader findings and caveats from the paper: Clinical and demographic metadata were provided uncurated, with the amount varying by source and participant.

Whole blood was collected in K2EDTA tubes by collaborating institutions according to the institutions' own protocols. Collaborator samples were shipped for TCRbeta analysis as frozen whole blood, isolated PBMCs, or DNA extracted from either sample type. CDR3 length: 12 amino acids, cysteine to phenylalanine. Only the CDR3 portion is preserved as DNA: 36 bases, with reading frame beginning at the first base. V is shortened by 2 bases, J by 13 bases, and the region joining them spans 14 bases. According to the germline V gene (reference sequence), CDR1 reads WNHNN and CDR2 reads SYGVQD. Concerning this clone itself: Its antigen has not been determined. The record has no base qualities; no much larger clone is one base away.

The immunoSEQ Assay, a bias-controlled multiplex PCR, was used to amplify TCRbeta CDR3 regions from genomic DNA. From the authors' description of their analysis: Within the assay, amplification of reference gene primers was used to estimate how many nucleated cells each sample contained. To quantify the absolute abundance of each unique TCRbeta CDR3 rearrangement, sequence reads were collapsed and filtered. For each sample, productive Simpson clonality was calculated by taking the square root of Simpson's diversity index across productive rearrangements. TCRdb's version of the immuneACCESS table is confined to in-frame rearrangements and falls short of the full clone set. An unresolved V gene accounts for under half of the shortfall where checked; the remainder is of unknown origin. That table furnishes V, J and clone size, whereas the DNA furnished D and trimming. For this sample there are some 120,000 clones; around four fifths appear just once. More than 5% of the sample is held by the ten biggest clonotypes.

This chain joins TRBV10-1 to TRBJ1-2; no D gene is confidently identified. Sequenced input: peripheral blood. This sequence originates from an elderly man with active or convalescent COVID-19. The nucleotide sequence reads as follows: TGCGCCAGCAGTGAGCGGACTCTTCCCGGCACCTTC. Its protein product is CASSERTLPGTF.